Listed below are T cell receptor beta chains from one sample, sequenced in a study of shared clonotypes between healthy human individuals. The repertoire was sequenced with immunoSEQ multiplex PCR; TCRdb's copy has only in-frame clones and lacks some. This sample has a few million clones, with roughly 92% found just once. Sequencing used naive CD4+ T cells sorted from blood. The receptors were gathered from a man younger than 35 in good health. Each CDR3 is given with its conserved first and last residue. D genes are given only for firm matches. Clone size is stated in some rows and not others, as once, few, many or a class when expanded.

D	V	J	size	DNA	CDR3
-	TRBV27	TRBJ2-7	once	TGTGCCAGCAGTTTAAGCCTGGGACGTCCCCTCTACGAGCAGTACTTC	CASSLSLGRPLYEQYF
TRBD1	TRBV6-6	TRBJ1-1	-	TGTGCCAGCAGTTCCGGGACAGGGAACACTGAAGCTTTCTTT	CASSSGTGNTEAFF
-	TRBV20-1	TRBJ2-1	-	TGCAGTGCTAGGGATCCGAATGAGCAGTTCTTC	CSARDPNEQFF
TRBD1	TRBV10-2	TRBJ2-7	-	TGCGCCAGCAGTGAGCCCCAGGGGGACTACGAGCAGTACTTC	CASSEPQGDYEQYF
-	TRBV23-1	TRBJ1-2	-	TGCGCCAGCAGTCGAGCAGCCCGGGGCACCTTTTCACCCTATGGCTACACCTTC	CASSRAARGTFSPYGYTF
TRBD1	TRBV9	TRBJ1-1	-	TGTGCCAGCGCGGACAGGGGGAGTACTGAAGCTTTCTTT	CASADRGSTEAFF
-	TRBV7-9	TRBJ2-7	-	TGTGCCAGCAGCGGCCCCGCAGGGGCCTCCCCCTACGAGCAGTACTTC	CASSGPAGASPYEQYF
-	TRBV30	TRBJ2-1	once	TGTGCCTGGAGTGTACCGGGAAATGAGCAGTTCTTC	CAWSVPGNEQFF
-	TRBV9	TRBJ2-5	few	TGTGCCAGCAGCGTCACTGGTCAGGAGACCCAGTACTTC	CASSVTGQETQYF
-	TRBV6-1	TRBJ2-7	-	TGTGCCAGCAGAGGACAGGGTAGGGGAGGGGGGCAGTACTTC	CASRGQGRGGGQYF
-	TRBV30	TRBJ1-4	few	TGTGCCTGGAGTGTAAAAGAAAAACTGTTTTTT	CAWSVKEKLFF
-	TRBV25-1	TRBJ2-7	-	TGTGCCAGCACCGGGGCGGCCTACGAGCAGTACTTC	CASTGAAYEQYF
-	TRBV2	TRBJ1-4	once	TGTGCCAGCAGGCGGACAGAGACTAATGAAAAACTGTTTTTT	CASRRTETNEKLFF
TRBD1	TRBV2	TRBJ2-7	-	TGTGCCAGCAGAGAGGCCGGGACAGGTGTATACGAGCAGTACTTC	CASREAGTGVYEQYF
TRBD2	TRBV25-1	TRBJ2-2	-	TGTGCCAGCAGAGGGGGGGGGACTAGCGGGAACACCGGGGAGCTGTTTTTT	CASRGGGTSGNTGELFF
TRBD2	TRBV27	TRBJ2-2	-	TGTGCCAGCAGTTTTAGCGGGGGGAAAAACACCGGGGAGCTGTTTTTT	CASSFSGGKNTGELFF
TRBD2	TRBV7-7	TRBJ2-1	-	TGTGCTAGCAGCTGGGGGACTAGCGGGCACAATGAGCAGTTCTTC	CASSWGTSGHNEQFF
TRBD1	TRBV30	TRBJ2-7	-	TGTGGACTGACAGGGGAAAGCTACGAGCAGTACTTC	CGLTGESYEQYF
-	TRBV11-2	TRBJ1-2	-	TGTGCCAGCAGCCCAGACTCAAACTATGGCTACACCTTC	CASSPDSNYGYTF
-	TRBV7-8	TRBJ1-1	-	TGTGCCAGCAGCTTAGTTCGGGATTTGAACACTGAAGCTTTCTTT	CASSLVRDLNTEAFF
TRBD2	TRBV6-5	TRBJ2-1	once	TGTGCCAGCAGGAGCGGGAAATCCTACAATGAGCAGTTCTTC	CASRSGKSYNEQFF
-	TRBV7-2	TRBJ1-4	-	TGTGCCAGCAGCGACCCTAATGAAAAACTGTTTTTT	CASSDPNEKLFF
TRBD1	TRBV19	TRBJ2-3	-	TGTGCCAGTAGTACGGACAGGACTTTCACAGATACGCAGTATTTT	CASSTDRTFTDTQYF
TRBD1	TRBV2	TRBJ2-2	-	TGTGCCAGCAGTGGGGGACAGGGTGGAAACACCGGGGAGCTGTTTTTT	CASSGGQGGNTGELFF
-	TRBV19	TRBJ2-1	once	TGTGCCAGTAGTATAGATCTTCAGCGGAGGTCCGATGAGCAGTTCTTC	CASSIDLQRRSDEQFF
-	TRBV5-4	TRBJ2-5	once	TGTGCCAGCAGCTTGGGGGGACCTCACCGCGGGCTCCAAGAGACCCAGTACTTC	CASSLGGPHRGLQETQYF
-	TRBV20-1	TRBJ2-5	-	TGCAGTGCTAGAGGGGGAGAGACCCAGTACTTC	CSARGGETQYF
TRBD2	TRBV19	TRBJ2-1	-	TGTGCCAGTAGTATAGATCGAGCTAGCGGGAGGGCCGCTGAGCAGTTCTTC	CASSIDRASGRAAEQFF
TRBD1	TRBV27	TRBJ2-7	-	TGTGCCAGCAGTTTATCTTCCCCGGGACAGGGAAAGGGCCGCTCCTACGAGCAGTACTTC	CASSLSSPGQGKGRSYEQYF
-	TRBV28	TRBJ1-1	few	TGTGCCAGCACCCCCGCGAGGAACACTGAAGCTTTCTTT	CASTPARNTEAFF
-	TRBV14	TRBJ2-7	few	TGTGCCAGCAGCCAAGGCACCTACGAGCAGTACTTC	CASSQGTYEQYF
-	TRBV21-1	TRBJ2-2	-	TGTGCCAGATCCCTGGGGAGGGAGGGCCTCAGCGGGGAGCTGTTTTTT	CARSLGREGLSGELFF
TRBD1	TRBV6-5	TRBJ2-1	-	TGTGCCAGCCGGGGACAGGGGATCAACAATGAGCAGTTCTTC	CASRGQGINNEQFF
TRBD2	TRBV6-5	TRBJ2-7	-	TGTGCCAGCAGTTACTCACTAGCGGGAGGGCCGCCCGAGCAGTACTTC	CASSYSLAGGPPEQYF
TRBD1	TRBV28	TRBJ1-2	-	TGTGCCAGCAGTGGCTCAGGGGGCGCCTATGGCTACACCTTC	CASSGSGGAYGYTF
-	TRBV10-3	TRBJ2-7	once	TGTGCCATCAGTGATTGGAGTGTCGAGCAGTACTTC	CAISDWSVEQYF
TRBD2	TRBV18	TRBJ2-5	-	TGTGCCAGCTCACCCGATAGCGGGGGGCCGAAGGAGACCCAGTACTTC	CASSPDSGGPKETQYF
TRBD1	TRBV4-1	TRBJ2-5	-	TGCGCCAGCAGCAAGACAGGGCTTGGCGGGGAGACCCAGTACTTC	CASSKTGLGGETQYF
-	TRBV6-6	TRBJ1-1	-	TGTGCCAGCAGTTACAGGAACACTGAAGCTTTCTTT	CASSYRNTEAFF
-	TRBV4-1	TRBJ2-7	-	TGCGCCAGCAGCCGAAATACCGGGACCCCTCAAGGCGAGCAGTACTTC	CASSRNTGTPQGEQYF
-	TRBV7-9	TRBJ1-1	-	TGTGCCAGCAGCTTTCAGGGAAACACTGAAGCTTTCTTT	CASSFQGNTEAFF
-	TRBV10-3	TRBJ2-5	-	TGTGCCATCAGTGAGTCCGGGGGGCGAGAGACCCAGTACTTC	CAISESGGRETQYF
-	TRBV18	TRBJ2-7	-	TGTGCCAGCTCACGGCAGGACTCTCGTGCCTACGAGCAGTACTTC	CASSRQDSRAYEQYF
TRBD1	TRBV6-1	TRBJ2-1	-	TGTGCCAGCAGGATAGGACAGGGAGACTACAATGAGCAGTTCTTC	CASRIGQGDYNEQFF
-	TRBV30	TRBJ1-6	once	TGTGCCTGGAACCTGAACGTGAATTCACCCCTCCACTTT	CAWNLNVNSPLHF
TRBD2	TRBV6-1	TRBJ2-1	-	TGTGCCAGCAGTGCCGCAAGCGGGAGTGTGTATGAGCAGTTCTTC	CASSAASGSVYEQFF